A selection of T cell receptor beta chains follows, all from one sample in a study of OX40 agonist ivuxolimab in advanced cancers. Sequencing was performed with immunoSEQ multiplex PCR; in TCRdb, only in-frame clones are kept and a portion is missing. The repertoire holds 70,000 to 80,000 clones, with 87% as singletons. Sequenced material: CD4+ or CD8+ T cells sorted from blood, taken in a trial of the OX40 agonist ivuxolimab. The receptor set was obtained from an adult with an advanced solid tumor such as melanoma, head and neck, liver or kidney cancer. The CDR3 runs from the conserved cysteine through the conserved F or W. The D gene is left open where the match is weak. Expanded clones get a size class; other rows say once, few or many, or leave the size out.

D gene: -; V gene: TRBV25-1; clone size: few; CDR3 length: 14; J gene: TRBJ2-2; CDR3 DNA: TGTGCCAGCAGTGAGACAGGGAGGACCGGGGAGCTGTTTTTT; CDR3 protein: CASSETGRTGELFF
D gene: -; V gene: TRBV6-6; clone size: -; CDR3 length: 15; J gene: TRBJ2-5; CDR3 DNA: TGTGCCAGCAGTTACGAGGGTTGGGGCTTGGAGACCCAGTACTTC; CDR3 protein: CASSYEGWGLETQYF
D gene: -; V gene: TRBV28; clone size: -; CDR3 length: 15; J gene: TRBJ2-5; CDR3 DNA: TGTGCCAGCAGTGTAGCAGGTGGGTCTGAGGAGACCCAGTACTTC; CDR3 protein: CASSVAGGSEETQYF
D gene: TRBD2; V gene: TRBV5-1; clone size: -; CDR3 length: 16; J gene: TRBJ2-3; CDR3 DNA: TGCGCCAGCAGCGCCAGGACTAGCGGGGGGCGTGATACGCAGTATTTT; CDR3 protein: CASSARTSGGRDTQYF
D gene: -; V gene: TRBV19; clone size: -; CDR3 length: 13; J gene: TRBJ1-1; CDR3 DNA: TGTGCCAGTAGTTCCGGGAGGAACACTGAAGCTTTCTTT; CDR3 protein: CASSSGRNTEAFF
D gene: TRBD1; V gene: TRBV25-1; clone size: -; CDR3 length: 15; J gene: TRBJ2-7; CDR3 DNA: TGTGCCAGCAGTGTTGCCGGGACAGGGGGCACCGAGCAGTACTTC; CDR3 protein: CASSVAGTGGTEQYF
D gene: -; V gene: TRBV25-1; clone size: -; CDR3 length: 14; J gene: TRBJ2-5; CDR3 DNA: TGTGCCAGCAGGGGTCTCGGTACCGGGGAGACCCAGTACTTC; CDR3 protein: CASRGLGTGETQYF
D gene: -; V gene: TRBV7-9; clone size: once; CDR3 length: 14; J gene: TRBJ2-3; CDR3 DNA: TGTGCCAGCAGCTTGGAGCGGAGCACAGATACGCAGTATTTT; CDR3 protein: CASSLERSTDTQYF
D gene: TRBD1; V gene: TRBV28; clone size: few; CDR3 length: 15; J gene: TRBJ1-2; CDR3 DNA: TGTGCCAGCAGTTTAGCCGGGACAGGGTTCTATGGCTACACCTTC; CDR3 protein: CASSLAGTGFYGYTF
D gene: -; V gene: TRBV18; clone size: once; CDR3 length: 13; J gene: TRBJ2-5; CDR3 DNA: TGTGCCAGCTCACCACCAGGACGAGAGACCCAGTACTTC; CDR3 protein: CASSPPGRETQYF
D gene: -; V gene: TRBV7-2; clone size: -; CDR3 length: 15; J gene: TRBJ1-1; CDR3 DNA: TGTGCCAGCAGCCCACAGGGAGGGCGAGGCACTGAAGCTTTCTTT; CDR3 protein: CASSPQGGRGTEAFF
D gene: -; V gene: TRBV5-6; clone size: -; CDR3 length: 14; J gene: TRBJ1-1; CDR3 DNA: TGTGCCAGCAGCTTGGGGTGGGAGGACACTGAAGCTTTCTTT; CDR3 protein: CASSLGWEDTEAFF
D gene: TRBD2; V gene: TRBV27; clone size: -; CDR3 length: 18; J gene: TRBJ2-5; CDR3 DNA: TGTGCCAGCAGTCCCCTCGGGATAGCGGGAGGATTAGGTGAGACCCAGTACTTC; CDR3 protein: CASSPLGIAGGLGETQYF
D gene: TRBD2; V gene: TRBV11-1; clone size: -; CDR3 length: 16; J gene: TRBJ2-7; CDR3 DNA: TGTGCCAGCAGCCCCCTAGGGCTAGCGGGTTTCTACGAGCAGTACTTC; CDR3 protein: CASSPLGLAGFYEQYF
D gene: -; V gene: TRBV10-3; clone size: -; CDR3 length: 11; J gene: TRBJ1-2; CDR3 DNA: TGTGCCATCAGGCGGGGGGATGGCTACACCTTC; CDR3 protein: CAIRRGDGYTF
D gene: TRBD1; V gene: TRBV7-9; clone size: -; CDR3 length: 16; J gene: TRBJ2-7; CDR3 DNA: TGTGCCAGCAGCTTAGCGGTGGCAGGGGGTGGCTACGAGCAGTACTTC; CDR3 protein: CASSLAVAGGGYEQYF
D gene: -; V gene: TRBV6-1; clone size: -; CDR3 length: 15; J gene: TRBJ2-7; CDR3 DNA: TGTGCCAGCAGTGACATGGGACTGGGCATCGCCGAGCAGTACTTC; CDR3 protein: CASSDMGLGIAEQYF
D gene: TRBD1; V gene: TRBV6-1; clone size: -; CDR3 length: 15; J gene: TRBJ2-7; CDR3 DNA: TGTGCCAGCAGACGAAGCGGGACAGGGCGTTACGAGCAGTACTTC; CDR3 protein: CASRRSGTGRYEQYF
D gene: -; V gene: TRBV7-3; clone size: -; CDR3 length: 16; J gene: TRBJ2-2; CDR3 DNA: TGTGCCAGCAGCTTATTGGCGGGGCAGAACACCGGGGAGCTGTTTTTT; CDR3 protein: CASSLLAGQNTGELFF
D gene: -; V gene: TRBV14; clone size: -; CDR3 length: 16; J gene: TRBJ2-3; CDR3 DNA: TGTGCCAGCAGCCAAGATAACGTGGCAGGGAGAGATACGCAGTATTTT; CDR3 protein: CASSQDNVAGRDTQYF
D gene: -; V gene: TRBV5-1; clone size: -; CDR3 length: 16; J gene: TRBJ2-2; CDR3 DNA: TGCGCCAGCAGCCCTAATTATGACCCCCCGATCCGGGAGCTGTTTTTT; CDR3 protein: CASSPNYDPPIRELFF
D gene: -; V gene: TRBV29-1; clone size: -; CDR3 length: 10; J gene: TRBJ1-5; CDR3 DNA: TGCAGCGTTGGGGGTCAGCCCCAGCATTTT; CDR3 protein: CSVGGQPQHF
D gene: TRBD2; V gene: TRBV28; clone size: few; CDR3 length: 16; J gene: TRBJ2-1; CDR3 DNA: TGTGCCAGCAGTTCTAGCGGGGGGGCGAAATACAATGAGCAGTTCTTC; CDR3 protein: CASSSSGGAKYNEQFF
D gene: -; V gene: TRBV30; clone size: -; CDR3 length: 14; J gene: TRBJ1-4; CDR3 DNA: TGTGCCTGGGGTGATACAGGACGGGGTGAAAAACTGTTTTTT; CDR3 protein: CAWGDTGRGEKLFF
D gene: -; V gene: TRBV7-6; clone size: -; CDR3 length: 14; J gene: TRBJ2-5; CDR3 DNA: TGTGCCAGCAGCTTAGTTGGAGGCGGAGAGACCCAGTACTTC; CDR3 protein: CASSLVGGGETQYF
D gene: -; V gene: TRBV7-9; clone size: -; CDR3 length: 13; J gene: TRBJ2-3; CDR3 DNA: TGTGCCAGCATGCAACGGTCGACAGATACGCAGTATTTT; CDR3 protein: CASMQRSTDTQYF
D gene: TRBD1; V gene: TRBV10-3; clone size: -; CDR3 length: 15; J gene: TRBJ1-5; CDR3 DNA: TGTGCCATCAGTGGGACAGGGAATAGCAATCAGCCCCAGCATTTT; CDR3 protein: CAISGTGNSNQPQHF
D gene: -; V gene: TRBV30; clone size: -; CDR3 length: 14; J gene: TRBJ1-5; CDR3 DNA: TGTGCCTGGAGCGCCGTGGCGGCTCGCCAGCCCCAGCATTTT; CDR3 protein: CAWSAVAARQPQHF
D gene: TRBD1; V gene: TRBV19; clone size: -; CDR3 length: 17; J gene: TRBJ2-6; CDR3 DNA: TGTGCCAGTACCCAGGGGACAGGAACTTCTGGGGCCAACGTCCTGACTTTC; CDR3 protein: CASTQGTGTSGANVLTF
D gene: -; V gene: TRBV7-9; clone size: few; CDR3 length: 12; J gene: TRBJ2-2; CDR3 DNA: TGTGCCAGCAGCTTAGTCTCTAGGGAGCTGTTTTTT; CDR3 protein: CASSLVSRELFF
D gene: TRBD1; V gene: TRBV6-5; clone size: -; CDR3 length: 15; J gene: TRBJ1-5; CDR3 DNA: TGTGCCAGCAGTTTCTCGACAGGGAGCAATCAGCCCCAGCATTTT; CDR3 protein: CASSFSTGSNQPQHF
D gene: TRBD2; V gene: TRBV30; clone size: -; CDR3 length: 16; J gene: TRBJ2-1; CDR3 DNA: TGTGCCTGGAGCAAACCCGGACTAGCGGGCTTTGATGAGCAGTTCTTC; CDR3 protein: CAWSKPGLAGFDEQFF
D gene: -; V gene: TRBV5-6; clone size: -; CDR3 length: 13; J gene: TRBJ2-2; CDR3 DNA: TGTGCCAGCAGCTTGGTACCCTCCGGGGAGCTGTTTTTT; CDR3 protein: CASSLVPSGELFF
D gene: TRBD1; V gene: TRBV5-6; clone size: -; CDR3 length: 17; J gene: TRBJ1-3; CDR3 DNA: TGTGCCAGCAGCTACCTTTCTTACAGGGGAACGGGAAACACCATATATTTT; CDR3 protein: CASSYLSYRGTGNTIYF
D gene: TRBD1; V gene: TRBV18; clone size: -; CDR3 length: 15; J gene: TRBJ1-4; CDR3 DNA: TGTGCCAGCTCACCAACAGGGGGATGGGGTGAAAAACTGTTTTTT; CDR3 protein: CASSPTGGWGEKLFF
D gene: -; V gene: TRBV7-9; clone size: -; CDR3 length: 14; J gene: TRBJ1-4; CDR3 DNA: TGTGCCAGCAGCTCGGACAGCAGTAATGAAAAACTGTTTTTT; CDR3 protein: CASSSDSSNEKLFF
D gene: -; V gene: TRBV28; clone size: -; CDR3 length: 15; J gene: TRBJ1-5; CDR3 DNA: TGTGCCAGCAGTCGAGGACGAGCCCTCAATCAGCCCCAGCATTTT; CDR3 protein: CASSRGRALNQPQHF